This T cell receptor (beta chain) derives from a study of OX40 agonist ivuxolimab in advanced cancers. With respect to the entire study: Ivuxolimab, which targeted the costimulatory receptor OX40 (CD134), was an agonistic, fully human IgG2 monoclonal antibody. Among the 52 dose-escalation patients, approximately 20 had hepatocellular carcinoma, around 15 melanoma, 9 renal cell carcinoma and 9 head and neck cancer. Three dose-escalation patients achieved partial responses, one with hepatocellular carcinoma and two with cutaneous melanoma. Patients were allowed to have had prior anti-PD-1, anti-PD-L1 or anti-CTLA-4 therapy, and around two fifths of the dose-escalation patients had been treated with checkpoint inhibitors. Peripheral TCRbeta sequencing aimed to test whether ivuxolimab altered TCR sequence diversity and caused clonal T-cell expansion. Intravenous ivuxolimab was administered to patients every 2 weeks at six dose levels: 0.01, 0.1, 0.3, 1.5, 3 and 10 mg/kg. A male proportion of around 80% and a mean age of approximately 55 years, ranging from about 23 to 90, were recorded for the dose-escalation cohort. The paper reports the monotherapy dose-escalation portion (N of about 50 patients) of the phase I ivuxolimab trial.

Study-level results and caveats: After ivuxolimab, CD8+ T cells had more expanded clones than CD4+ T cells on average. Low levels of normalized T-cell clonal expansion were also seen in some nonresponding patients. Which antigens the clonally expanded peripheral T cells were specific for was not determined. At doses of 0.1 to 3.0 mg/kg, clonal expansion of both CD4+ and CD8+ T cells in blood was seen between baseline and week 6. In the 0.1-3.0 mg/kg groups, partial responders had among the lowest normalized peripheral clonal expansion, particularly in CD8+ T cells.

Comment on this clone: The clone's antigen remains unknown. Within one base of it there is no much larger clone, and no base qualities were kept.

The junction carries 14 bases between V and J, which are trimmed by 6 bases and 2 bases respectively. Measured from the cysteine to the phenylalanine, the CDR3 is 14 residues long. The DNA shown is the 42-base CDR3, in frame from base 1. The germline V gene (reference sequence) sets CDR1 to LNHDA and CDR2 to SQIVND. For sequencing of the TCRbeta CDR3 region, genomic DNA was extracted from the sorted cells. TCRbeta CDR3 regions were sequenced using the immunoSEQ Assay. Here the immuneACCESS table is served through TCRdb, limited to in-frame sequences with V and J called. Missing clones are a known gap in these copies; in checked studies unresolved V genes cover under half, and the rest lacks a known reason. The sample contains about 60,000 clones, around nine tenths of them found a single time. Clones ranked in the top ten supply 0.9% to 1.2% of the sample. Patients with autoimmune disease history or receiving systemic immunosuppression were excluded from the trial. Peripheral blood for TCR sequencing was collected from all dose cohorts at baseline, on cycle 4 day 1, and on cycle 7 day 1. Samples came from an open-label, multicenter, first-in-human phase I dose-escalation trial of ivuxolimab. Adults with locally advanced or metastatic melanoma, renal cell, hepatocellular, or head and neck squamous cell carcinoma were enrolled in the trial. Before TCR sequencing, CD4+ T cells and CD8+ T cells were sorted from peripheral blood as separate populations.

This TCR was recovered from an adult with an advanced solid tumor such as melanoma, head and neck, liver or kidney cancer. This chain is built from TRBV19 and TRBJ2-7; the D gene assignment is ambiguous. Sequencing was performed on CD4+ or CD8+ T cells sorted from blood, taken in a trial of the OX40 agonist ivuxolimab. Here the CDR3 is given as CASRATDQTYEQYF. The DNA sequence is TGTGCCAGTAGGGCAACAGATCAGACCTACGAGCAGTACTTC.